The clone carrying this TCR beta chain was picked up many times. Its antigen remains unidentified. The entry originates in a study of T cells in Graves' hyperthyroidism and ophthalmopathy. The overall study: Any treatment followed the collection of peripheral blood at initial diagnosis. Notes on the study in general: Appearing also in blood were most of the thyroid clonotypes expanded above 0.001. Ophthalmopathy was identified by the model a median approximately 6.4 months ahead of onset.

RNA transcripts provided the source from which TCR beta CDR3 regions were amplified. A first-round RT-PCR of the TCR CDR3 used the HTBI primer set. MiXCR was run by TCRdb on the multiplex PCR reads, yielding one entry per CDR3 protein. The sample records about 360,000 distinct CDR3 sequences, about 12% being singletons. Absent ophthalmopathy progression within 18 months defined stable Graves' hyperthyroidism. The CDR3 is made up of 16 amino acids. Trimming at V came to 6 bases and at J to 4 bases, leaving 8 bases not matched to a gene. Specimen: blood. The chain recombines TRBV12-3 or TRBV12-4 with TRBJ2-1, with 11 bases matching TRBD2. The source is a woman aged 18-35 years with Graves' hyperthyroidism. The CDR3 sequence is CASRAGTSGDYNEQFF. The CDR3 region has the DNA TGTGCCAGCAGGGCCGGGACTAGCGGAGATTACAATGAGCAGTTCTTC.